Shown below are 27 T cell receptor beta chains from a single sample sequenced in a study of shared clonotypes between healthy human individuals. Data came from immunoSEQ multiplex PCR; TCRdb stores just in-frame clones and leaves some out. The sample has roughly 1,100,000 clones, about 80% seen once. The sequenced sample was memory CD4+ T cells sorted from blood. The subset was: CD45RA-negative fraction. These receptors were taken from a young man in good health.

The chain uses TRBV6-1 and TRBJ2-7; D is undetermined. Trimming stripped 4 bases from V and 1 base from J, with 11 bases between. This CDR3 has 14 residues. Germline loops: CDR1 MNHNS, CDR2 SASEGT. The CDR3 coding sequence is TGTGCCAGCAGTGCTCGGACGGTTTCCTACGAGCAGTACTTC. Residues: CASSARTVSYEQYF.

The chain combines TRBV7-3 with TRBJ2-1; D tentatively fits TRBD1 or TRBD2 (6 bases each). V shed 5 bases and J shed 11 bases, with 16 bases lying between them. In germline, CDR1 is SGHTA, CDR2 FQGTGA. The CDR3 spans 13 residues. CDR3 sequence: CASSPPEGGQQFF. The CDR3 region has the DNA TGTGCCAGCAGCCCCCCTGAGGGGGGTCAGCAGTTCTTC.

The rearrangement joins TRBV10-2 to TRBJ2-3; D is uncertain. V lost 2 bases, J lost 10 bases, and 13 bases lay in between. CDR3 size: 13 residues. In germline, CDR1 is WSHSY, CDR2 SAAADI. As DNA, the CDR3 is TGCGCCAGCAGTGAGAAGGGTGTAAGGGCGCAGTATTTT. Amino acids: CASSEKGVRAQYF.

This clone was seen more than once but under ten times. This chain joins TRBV11-1 and TRBJ2-3, with 15 bases matching TRBD2. CDR3 length: 18 residues. The V gene end was trimmed by 4 bases and the J gene end by 0 bases; junction bases not matched to a gene: 5. From germline, CDR1 is SGHAT and CDR2 FQDESV (reference sequence). As DNA, the CDR3 is TGTGCCAGCAGCTCCGGGACTAGCGGGGGGATTAGCACAGATACGCAGTATTTT. Its protein is CASSSGTSGGISTDTQYF.

This clone was observed a handful of times. The V call is TRBV6-6, the J call TRBJ1-5; D gene uncertain. The length of the CDR3 is 13 residues. Germline V gives CDR1 MNHNY, CDR2 SVGAGI (reference sequence). V shed 0 bases and J shed 7 bases, with 7 bases lying between them. The chain's CDR3 is CASSYSIGQPQHF. CDR3 nucleotide sequence: TGTGCCAGCAGTTACTCGATAGGCCAGCCCCAGCATTTT.

V is TRBV10-3 and J is TRBJ1-1; no clear D gene. Trimming removed 10 bases at V and 0 bases at J, with 12 bases between. Germline lookup yields CDR1 ENHRY and CDR2 SYGVKD. The CDR3 length is 13 residues. The CDR3 sequence is CATSGVMNTEAFF. The DNA of the CDR3 is TGTGCCACAAGCGGGGTTATGAACACTGAAGCTTTCTTT.

The CDR3 DNA sequence: TGTGCCAGCAGCCGCCCGACTAGCGGGAGGTCATCCGAGCAGTACTTC. Translating it yields CASSRPTSGRSSEQYF. V is TRBV14 and J is TRBJ2-7; 13 bases line up with TRBD2. Germline V lookup: CDR1 SGHDN, CDR2 FVKESK. Trimming removed 4 bases from V and 6 bases from J; junction bases left unmatched: 9. CDR3 length: 16 amino acids. Variable domain in full (rest from reference TRBV14 and TRBJ2-7): EAGVTQFPSHSVIEKGQTVTLRCDPISGHDNLYWYRRVMGKEIKFLLHFVKESKQDESGMPNNRFLAERTGGTYSTLKVQPAELEDSGVYFCASSRPTSGRSSEQYFGPGTRLTVT.

The chain carries TRBV30 and TRBJ1-5; D is ambiguous. V was shortened by 2 bases and J by 6 bases, with 11 bases between the two germline ends. Germline CDR1 is GTSNPN and CDR2 is SVGIG (reference sequence). The CDR3 is 13 amino acids. The CDR3 coding sequence is TGTGCCTGGAGTTACCGGGTAGGTCAGCCCCAGCATTTT. It yields the protein CAWSYRVGQPQHF.

This rearrangement joins TRBV29-1 to TRBJ2-7; 7 positions match TRBD1. V gave up 6 bases and J gave up 5 bases; unmatched junction bases: 16. Germline CDR1 and CDR2: SQVTM and ANQGSEA. The CDR3 loop spans 15 amino acids. The CDR3 here is CSVGYSGTVSDEQYF. CDR3 coding DNA: TGCAGCGTCGGATACTCCGGGACAGTGTCTGACGAGCAGTACTTC.

The chain combines TRBV2 with TRBJ2-3, with TRBD2 matching 7 bases. The length of the CDR3 is 14 residues. V gave up 6 bases and J gave up 5 bases; unmatched junction bases: 8. Germline V gives CDR1 SNHLY, CDR2 FYNNEI. The DNA for the CDR3 is TGTGCCAGCAGCCGGGGAGGGCGTGAAGATACGCAGTATTTT. As protein: CASSRGGREDTQYF.

The rearrangement uses TRBV10-3 and TRBJ1-1; 11 nucleotides agree with TRBD1. With 8 bases clipped from V and 7 bases from J, the junction kept 9 bases outside the gene matches. This CDR3 region has 14 residues. Germline lookup yields CDR1 ENHRY and CDR2 SYGVKD. This CDR3 reads CAISTPGQGVEAFF. DNA of the CDR3: TGTGCCATCTCTACCCCGGGACAGGGGGTTGAAGCTTTCTTT.

In its sample, this clone was seen a few times. V gene TRBV15 combines with J gene TRBJ1-1; no reliable D call. The CDR3 consists of 15 residues. Germline CDR1 and CDR2: LNHNV and YYDKDF (reference sequence). V lost 0 bases to trimming and J lost 1 base, with 9 bases between them. CDR3 sequence (DNA): TGTGCCACCAGCAGAGAGATAGGCCAGAACACTGAAGCTTTCTTT. Protein: CATSREIGQNTEAFF.

J is TRBJ2-1 and V is TRBV15; D uncertain. Germline CDR1 reads LNHNV; CDR2 reads YYDKDF (reference sequence). Trimming stripped 1 base from V and 3 bases from J, with 10 bases between. This CDR3 has 15 residues. The CDR3: CATSRGKLFYNEQFF. The CDR3 coding sequence is TGTGCCACCAGCAGAGGTAAACTTTTCTACAATGAGCAGTTCTTC. Together with reference TRBV15 and TRBJ2-1, the CDR3 gives the full variable domain: DAMVIQNPRYQVTQFGKPVTLSCSQTLNHNVMYWYQQKSSQAPKLLFHYYDKDFNNEADTPDNFQSRRPNTSFCFLDIRSPGLGDTAMYLCATSRGKLFYNEQFFGPGTRLTVL.

The V call is TRBV30, the J call TRBJ1-1; 11 bases are shared with TRBD1. CDR3 length equals 14 residues. The germline gives CDR1 GTSNPN, CDR2 SVGIG (reference sequence). Trimming took 3 bases from V and 5 from J; bases not matched to a gene: 5. Here the CDR3 DNA reads TGTGCCTGGAGCCCCGGGACAGGGGGGACTGAAGCTTTCTTT. Protein sequence: CAWSPGTGGTEAFF.

The chain links TRBV2 to TRBJ2-5; 8 bases are a match to TRBD2. V lost 2 bases, J lost 5 bases, and 10 bases stayed unmatched. The CDR3 has 16 residues. Per germline, CDR1 SNHLY and CDR2 FYNNEI. The CDR3 loop reads CASSEIFGRGEETQYF. CDR3 DNA sequence: TGTGCCAGCAGTGAAATTTTTGGGCGGGGGGAGGAGACCCAGTACTTC.

The genes are TRBV6-5 and TRBJ1-2; a possible D gene is TRBD1 (5 bases). The CDR3 consists of 13 residues. Deletions cut 6 bases from V and 4 bases from J, with 12 bases between. Germline V gene sequence: CDR1 MNHEY, CDR2 SVGAGI. CDR3 sequence reads: CASRGGELYGYTF. As DNA, the CDR3 is TGTGCCAGCAGGGGAGGGGAACTCTATGGCTACACCTTC.

The gene calls are TRBV7-2 and TRBJ1-1, with 7 bases matching TRBD1. After removal of 1 base from V and 7 bases from J, the junction contained 12 bases not matched to a gene. Germline V lookup: CDR1 SGHTA, CDR2 FQGNSA. The CDR3 extends over 16 amino acids. The CDR3 region is CASSLGQGGWAREAFF. The CDR3 DNA reads as TGTGCCAGCAGCTTAGGTCAGGGGGGCTGGGCTCGTGAAGCTTTCTTT.

The table lists this clone with a few counts. Other nucleotide sequences from this sample produce the same CDR3. The V call is TRBV30, the J call TRBJ1-5, with D hard to call. The CDR3 has 13 amino acids. Germline V lookup: CDR1 GTSNPN, CDR2 SVGIG (reference sequence). Between the trimmed V and J ends, which lost 4 bases and 3 bases, there was a span of 10 bases. CDR3 bases: TGTGCCTGGACCCCGCAGCCCAATCAGCCCCAGCATTTT. This sequence encodes CAWTPQPNQPQHF.

The chain combines TRBV10-3 with TRBJ1-5, with D perhaps matching TRBD1 (6 bases). The CDR3 has 13 residues. The germline CDR1 and CDR2 sequences are ENHRY and SYGVKD. V was shortened by 3 bases and J by 5 bases, with 8 bases between the two germline ends. CDR3 coding DNA: TGTGCCATCAGTGACAGGGGTGATCAGCCCCAGCATTTT. Encoded protein: CAISDRGDQPQHF.

This chain connects TRBV11-2 to TRBJ1-2, with 9 bases matching TRBD1. This CDR3 comprises 15 residues. CDR1 is SGHAT and CDR2 is FQNNGV in the germline V gene. V was pared by 6 bases and J by 2 bases, with 7 bases of the junction left unmatched. The CDR3 reads CASSPRDRVNYGYTF. The CDR3 bases are TGTGCCAGCAGTCCCCGGGACAGGGTAAACTATGGCTACACCTTC.

The chain recombines TRBV7-9 with TRBJ2-3, with 7 nucleotides matching TRBD2. The CDR3 extends over 16 amino acids. With 5 bases clipped from V and 3 bases from J, the junction kept 11 bases outside the gene matches. CDR1 and CDR2 from the germline V gene are SEHNR and FQNEAQ (reference sequence). For the CDR3, the DNA is TGTGCCAGCAGCCCTCAAAGTCCGGGGGGAACAGATACGCAGTATTTT. It codes for CASSPQSPGGTDTQYF.

This chain links TRBV5-4 with TRBJ2-2; D is uncertain. The CDR3 length is 15 residues. Trimming shortened V by 1 base and J by 1 base, and 8 bases separated the two germline ends. The germline gives CDR1 SGHNT, CDR2 YYREEE (reference sequence). The CDR3 coding sequence is TGTGCCAGCAGCTTGAAGGAGCGGAACACCGGGGAGCTGTTTTTT. As protein: CASSLKERNTGELFF.

The chain recombines TRBV13 with TRBJ2-2; 8 bases fit TRBD2. The J segment lost 4 bases and the V segment lost 1 base, leaving 5 bases of the junction unmatched. From germline, CDR1 is PRHDT and CDR2 FYEKMQ (reference sequence). This CDR3 spans 16 amino acids. DNA for the CDR3: TGTGCCAGCAGCTTAGTGACCGGGGGGGCCACCGGGGAGCTGTTTTTT. It translates to CASSLVTGGATGELFF.

The CDR3 spells CASSLEGLPIGYGYTF. The CDR3 DNA reads as TGCGCCAGCAGCTTGGAGGGATTACCTATAGGCTATGGCTACACCTTC. The chain recombines TRBV5-1 with TRBJ1-2, with D hard to call. CDR1 is SGHRS and CDR2 is YFSETQ in the germline V gene. The CDR3 loop spans 16 amino acids. V lost 0 bases, J lost 4 bases, and 16 bases lay in between.

The chain couples TRBV2 to TRBJ2-2; D possibly matches TRBD1 or TRBD2 (6 bases each). Germline CDR1 SNHLY, CDR2 FYNNEI. V lost 7 bases and J 1 base, leaving 13 bases between the germline ends. The CDR3 runs 15 residues. CDR3 amino acids: CASTGVGRNTGELFF. The CDR3 DNA reads TGTGCCAGCACAGGGGTCGGGAGGAACACCGGGGAGCTGTTTTTT. Using reference TRBV2 and TRBJ2-2 for the parts outside the CDR3, the full variable domain is EPEVTQTPSHQVTQMGQEVILRCVPISNHLYFYWYRQILGQKVEFLVSFYNNEISEKSEIFDDQFSVERPDGSNFTLKIRSTKLEDSAMYFCASTGVGRNTGELFFGEGSRLTVL.

V and J are TRBV2 and TRBJ2-1, with D tentatively TRBD1 (6 bases). V lost 3 bases to trimming and J lost 9 bases, with 15 bases between them. This CDR3 comprises 14 residues. Germline V gene data show CDR1 as SNHLY and CDR2 as FYNNEI. The CDR3 DNA is TGTGCCAGCAGTGAGGCTGGAAGAGGGGGTGAGCAGTTCTTC. Protein product: CASSEAGRGGEQFF.

This clone was picked up one time. The chain employs TRBV4-1 and TRBJ2-7; 7 bases match TRBD1. Germline CDR1 reads MGHRA; CDR2 reads YSYEKL. V shed 5 bases, J shed 0 bases, and the junction held 10 bases outside the gene matches. This CDR3 is built from 16 residues. CDR3 sequence reads: CASSSQAGGSSYEQYF. The DNA of the CDR3 is TGCGCCAGCAGCTCACAAGCAGGGGGTTCCTCCTACGAGCAGTACTTC.